A selection of T cell receptor beta chains follows, all from one sample in a study of TIL therapy for anti-PD-1-resistant metastatic lung cancer. Method: immunoSEQ multiplex PCR; TCRdb's copy keeps in-frame clones and lacks some. The table includes tens of thousands of clones, about 79% detected once. The material was blood, obtained at baseline. The receptors stem from a person aged 25-85 years with non-small cell lung cancer. CDR3s include the opening cysteine and the closing phenylalanine or tryptophan. Each record gives: J gene, V gene, clone size, D gene, CDR3 DNA, CDR3 protein. D genes are given only for firm matches. Size is omitted from some rows. Given values are once, few, many or a class for expanded clones.

>TRBJ1-5|TRBV9|-|-
TGTGCCAGCAGCGTAGTGGGGGACGGCAATCAGCCCCAGCATTTT
CASSVVGDGNQPQHF
>TRBJ1-1|TRBV12-5|-|-
TGTGCTAGTGGTTTTGGGGATTGGGGCACTGAAGCTTTCTTT
CASGFGDWGTEAFF
>TRBJ1-6|TRBV30|few|TRBD1
TGTGCCTGGGCCCGGGACAGGGGTTCACCCCTCCACTTT
CAWARDRGSPLHF
>TRBJ2-2|TRBV19|-|TRBD1
TGTGCCAGTAGCCATGGACAGGGCCGGGCCGGGGAGCTGTTTTTT
CASSHGQGRAGELFF
>TRBJ2-7|TRBV7-9|-|TRBD1
TGTGCCAGCAGCGCCGACAGGGGGTTCGTATCCGAGCAGTACTTC
CASSADRGFVSEQYF
>TRBJ1-2|TRBV6-1|-|TRBD1
TGTGCCAGCAGAGGACAGGGGGCGGGGAACTATGGCTACACCTTC
CASRGQGAGNYGYTF
>TRBJ1-3|TRBV7-8|-|-
TGTGCCAGCAGTCTCAGGGGATCTGGAAACACCATATATTTT
CASSLRGSGNTIYF
>TRBJ2-2|TRBV5-1|-|TRBD2
TGCGCCAGCAGTGAGGATAGCGGGGGGCCCGGGGAGCTGTTTTTT
CASSEDSGGPGELFF
>TRBJ2-5|TRBV5-6|-|TRBD1
TGTGCCAGCAGCTTCGGGACAGGGCGACTTGAGACCCAGTACTTC
CASSFGTGRLETQYF
>TRBJ2-3|TRBV29-1|once|TRBD2
TGCAGCGTTCCCCCGGGAGGGCCAGATACGCAGTATTTT
CSVPPGGPDTQYF
>TRBJ2-7|TRBV12-1|few|-
TGTGCCAGCAGCTTTGGGGGACTAGCGGGTCTGTACGAGCAGTACTTC
CASSFGGLAGLYEQYF
>TRBJ2-7|TRBV14|-|-
TGTGCCAGCAGCCAAGTCTACGAGCAGTACTTC
CASSQVYEQYF
>TRBJ1-1|TRBV5-5|few|TRBD1
TGTGCCAGCAGCCGGACAGGGGTGGGTTTGAACACTGAAGCTTTCTTT
CASSRTGVGLNTEAFF
>TRBJ2-7|TRBV28|few|-
TGTGCCAGCCAGCACTCAGGGGCTCGAGACTACGAGCAGTACTTC
CASQHSGARDYEQYF
>TRBJ2-2|TRBV5-1|-|TRBD1
TGCGCCAGCAGCTTGTTCGAGGGGGCGGCCGGGGAGCTGTTTTTT
CASSLFEGAAGELFF
>TRBJ1-3|TRBV7-2|-|TRBD1
TGTGCCAGCAGCTTTGCCGGGACAGACACCATATATTTT
CASSFAGTDTIYF
>TRBJ1-6|TRBV7-9|-|-
TGTGCCAGCAGCCCACGGCAGGGCTATAATTCACCCCTCCACTTT
CASSPRQGYNSPLHF
>TRBJ1-5|TRBV6-6|-|-
TGTGCCAGCAGTTACTTTCTACAGAACCATCAGCCCCAGCATTTT
CASSYFLQNHQPQHF
>TRBJ2-1|TRBV6-6|few|TRBD2
TGTGCCAGCATACTAGCGGGAGGGAATGAGCAGTTCTTC
CASILAGGNEQFF
>TRBJ2-3|TRBV4-3|few|-
TGCGCCAGCAGCCAAGATATAGGCACGTCTAGCACAGATACGCAGTATTTT
CASSQDIGTSSTDTQYF
>TRBJ1-4|TRBV19|-|TRBD1
TGTGCCAGTAGGCTGGGGGACAGGGGCCATGAAAAACTGTTTTTT
CASRLGDRGHEKLFF
>TRBJ2-3|TRBV4-3|once|-
TGCGCCAGCAGCCAAGATCATGGGGAGGATACGCAGTATTTT
CASSQDHGEDTQYF
>TRBJ1-1|TRBV6-5|-|-
TGTGCCAGCAGGAAAAACGGGGCGCAACTTGAAGCTTTCTTT
CASRKNGAQLEAFF
>TRBJ2-5|TRBV7-8|few|TRBD2
TGTGCCAGCAGCTTACGAAGCGGGACCCTGTTGGGAGAGACCCAGTACTTC
CASSLRSGTLLGETQYF
>TRBJ1-2|TRBV10-3|few|TRBD1
TGTGCCATCAGTACAGGGGGCACGGGCTACACCTTC
CAISTGGTGYTF
>TRBJ2-3|TRBV2|-|-
TGTGCCAGCAAACCGGGACGGCATACAGATACGCAGTATTTT
CASKPGRHTDTQYF
>TRBJ2-3|TRBV7-2|-|-
TGTGCCAGCAGCTTCGGACGAGCTAGCACAGATACGCAGTATTTT
CASSFGRASTDTQYF
>TRBJ2-7|TRBV7-2|once|-
TGTGCCAGCAGCTTAGGAGGGGCCTCCTACGAGCAGTACTTC
CASSLGGASYEQYF
>TRBJ1-3|TRBV9|-|-
TGTGCCAGCAGCGCCCAGGGAAGCTCTGGAAACACCATATATTTT
CASSAQGSSGNTIYF
>TRBJ2-5|TRBV5-1|-|TRBD2
TGCGCCAGCAGCTTGGGAGCTAGCGGGGATTGGGAGACCCAGTACTTC
CASSLGASGDWETQYF
>TRBJ2-1|TRBV7-9|-|-
TGTGCCAGCAGCGACCAACCCTCGGCCTACCCACTCTTC
CASSDQPSAYPLF
>TRBJ2-5|TRBV19|few|TRBD2
TGTGCCAGTAGTAACCGACTAGCGGGGGAAGCCCAGTACTTC
CASSNRLAGEAQYF
>TRBJ2-5|TRBV6-1|few|-
TGTGCCAGTTGGGGGGAGACCCAGTACTTC
CASWGETQYF
>TRBJ1-2|TRBV18|-|-
TGTGCCAGCTCACTAAACTATGGCTACACCTTC
CASSLNYGYTF
>TRBJ2-7|TRBV7-2|-|TRBD2
TGTGCCAGCAGTCAACAACGGGGGGCCTACGAGCAGTACTTC
CASSQQRGAYEQYF